This is a list of T cell receptor beta chains from one sample in a study of cytotoxic CD8 clonotypes in ibrutinib-treated CLL. The method was immunoSEQ multiplex PCR; TCRdb's version includes in-frame clones alone and lacks a portion of them. This sample carries 160,000 or so clones, 70% to 85% of them seen once, and the ten largest clones take about 4.9%. The sequenced sample was PBMCs, obtained after 24 months of ibrutinib treatment. The receptor source for this set is a human donor with chronic lymphocytic leukemia. The CDR3 runs from the conserved cysteine through the conserved F or W. D genes are given only for firm matches. Expanded clones are given a class, and other clones once, few, many or no size at all.

v_gene: TRBV25-1; abundance: -; d_gene: -; j_gene: TRBJ1-5; CDR3nt: TGTGCCAGCAGCAAGGGGTCGGGCAATCAGCCCCAGCATTTT; CDR3aa: CASSKGSGNQPQHF
v_gene: TRBV28; abundance: -; d_gene: TRBD1; j_gene: TRBJ1-1; CDR3nt: TGTGCCAGCAGGCTAAGACAGGGAGGCATGAACACTGAAGCTTTCTTT; CDR3aa: CASRLRQGGMNTEAFF
v_gene: TRBV15; abundance: -; d_gene: TRBD1; j_gene: TRBJ2-2; CDR3nt: TGTGCCACCAGCAGAACAGGGGCGGGGGAGCTGTTTTTT; CDR3aa: CATSRTGAGELFF
v_gene: TRBV30; abundance: -; d_gene: -; j_gene: TRBJ2-7; CDR3nt: TGTGCCTGGGGACTCCCGGCCTACGAGCAGTACTTC; CDR3aa: CAWGLPAYEQYF
v_gene: TRBV10-1; abundance: -; d_gene: -; j_gene: TRBJ1-4; CDR3nt: TGCGCCAGCAGGGGCCCAGAGGGTGAAAAACTGTTTTTT; CDR3aa: CASRGPEGEKLFF
v_gene: TRBV2; abundance: -; d_gene: -; j_gene: TRBJ1-2; CDR3nt: TGTGCCAGCAGTGAAGCGGGACAAGGCTATGGCTACACCTTC; CDR3aa: CASSEAGQGYGYTF
v_gene: TRBV6-5; abundance: -; d_gene: -; j_gene: TRBJ1-2; CDR3nt: TGTGCCAGCTTGGGGGGTTCTAACTATGGCTACACCTTC; CDR3aa: CASLGGSNYGYTF
v_gene: TRBV19; abundance: -; d_gene: -; j_gene: TRBJ1-5; CDR3nt: TGTGCCAGTACCCAGGGTTATAGCAATCAGCCCCAGCATTTT; CDR3aa: CASTQGYSNQPQHF
v_gene: TRBV5-1; abundance: -; d_gene: TRBD1; j_gene: TRBJ2-3; CDR3nt: TGCGCCAGCAGCTTGGCGACAGGGACAGATACGCAGTATTTT; CDR3aa: CASSLATGTDTQYF
v_gene: TRBV6-1; abundance: -; d_gene: -; j_gene: TRBJ1-2; CDR3nt: TGTGCCAGCAGTTATCAGGGGACTAACTATGGCTACACCTTC; CDR3aa: CASSYQGTNYGYTF
v_gene: TRBV20-1; abundance: -; d_gene: -; j_gene: TRBJ2-7; CDR3nt: TGCAGTGCTAACCTAGCGTTTGAGCAGTACTTC; CDR3aa: CSANLAFEQYF
v_gene: TRBV4-2; abundance: -; d_gene: -; j_gene: TRBJ1-2; CDR3nt: TGTGCCAGCAGCCAAGATCGTGGGTTTAACTATGGCTACACCTTC; CDR3aa: CASSQDRGFNYGYTF
v_gene: TRBV18; abundance: -; d_gene: TRBD1; j_gene: TRBJ2-2; CDR3nt: TGTGCCAGCTCACCGGGACAGGGAAGAACCGGGGAGCTGTTTTTT; CDR3aa: CASSPGQGRTGELFF
v_gene: TRBV18; abundance: -; d_gene: -; j_gene: TRBJ2-3; CDR3nt: TGTGCCAGCTCGATCCGGAGTAGCACAGATACGCAGTATTTT; CDR3aa: CASSIRSSTDTQYF
v_gene: TRBV6-4; abundance: -; d_gene: -; j_gene: TRBJ2-3; CDR3nt: TGTGCCAGCAGTGACCGGTCCAATACGCAGTATTTT; CDR3aa: CASSDRSNTQYF
v_gene: TRBV6-5; abundance: -; d_gene: TRBD1; j_gene: TRBJ1-4; CDR3nt: TGTGCCACCGCCCCAAACAGGGGTGACGAAAAACTGTTTTTT; CDR3aa: CATAPNRGDEKLFF
v_gene: TRBV30; abundance: -; d_gene: TRBD2; j_gene: TRBJ2-3; CDR3nt: TGTGCCTGGAGTGCCGGGACTAGCGGGTTCACAGATACGCAGTATTTT; CDR3aa: CAWSAGTSGFTDTQYF
v_gene: TRBV9; abundance: -; d_gene: -; j_gene: TRBJ1-1; CDR3nt: TGTGCCTCCAGCGGGGTGAACACTGAAGCTTTCTTT; CDR3aa: CASSGVNTEAFF
v_gene: TRBV28; abundance: -; d_gene: TRBD1; j_gene: TRBJ1-2; CDR3nt: TGTGCCAGCCGGGGGAGGGGGCGAAATGGCTACACCTTC; CDR3aa: CASRGRGRNGYTF
v_gene: TRBV6-1; abundance: -; d_gene: -; j_gene: TRBJ2-7; CDR3nt: TGTGCCAGCAGTGCCGGGAGACGTTTCGAGCAGTACTTC; CDR3aa: CASSAGRRFEQYF
v_gene: TRBV27; abundance: once; d_gene: -; j_gene: TRBJ2-5; CDR3nt: TGTGCCAGCAGTCCCCCGGGGGTAACCCTGTCCCAAGAGACCCAGTACTTC; CDR3aa: CASSPPGVTLSQETQYF
v_gene: TRBV4-2; abundance: -; d_gene: TRBD2; j_gene: TRBJ2-5; CDR3nt: TGTGCCAGCAGCCCGCTGGCGGGAGGGACGTCAGGAGAGACCCAGTACTTC; CDR3aa: CASSPLAGGTSGETQYF
v_gene: TRBV6-5; abundance: -; d_gene: TRBD2; j_gene: TRBJ2-2; CDR3nt: TGTGCCAGCAGTTCGGGGACTACCCCGGGCACCGGGGAGCTGTTTTTT; CDR3aa: CASSSGTTPGTGELFF
v_gene: TRBV9; abundance: -; d_gene: TRBD2; j_gene: TRBJ2-7; CDR3nt: TGTGCCAGCAGCCCCTTAGCGGGAGGAAAGGACGAGCAGTACTTC; CDR3aa: CASSPLAGGKDEQYF
v_gene: TRBV2; abundance: -; d_gene: TRBD1; j_gene: TRBJ1-1; CDR3nt: TGTGCCAGCGTCTGGACAGGGCCCATGAACACTGAAGCTTTCTTT; CDR3aa: CASVWTGPMNTEAFF
v_gene: TRBV9; abundance: -; d_gene: TRBD2; j_gene: TRBJ2-1; CDR3nt: TGTGCCAGCAGCTGGGGCGGGAGTTACAATGAGCAGTTCTTC; CDR3aa: CASSWGGSYNEQFF
v_gene: TRBV18; abundance: -; d_gene: -; j_gene: TRBJ2-2; CDR3nt: TGTGCCAGCTCACCGAATCCTACAGGGAGTTGGGGCACCGGGGAGCTGTTTTTT; CDR3aa: CASSPNPTGSWGTGELFF
v_gene: TRBV18; abundance: -; d_gene: -; j_gene: TRBJ1-5; CDR3nt: TGTGCCAGCTCACCACCGGGAGGGGGGTATCAGCCCCAGCATTTT; CDR3aa: CASSPPGGGYQPQHF
v_gene: TRBV30; abundance: -; d_gene: TRBD1; j_gene: TRBJ2-2; CDR3nt: TGTGCCTGGAGTGTTACAGGGGGCGCTTCCGGGGAGCTGTTTTTT; CDR3aa: CAWSVTGGASGELFF
v_gene: TRBV19; abundance: -; d_gene: TRBD2; j_gene: TRBJ2-5; CDR3nt: TGTGCCAGTAGTCTCCAGCCGGGACTAGTCCCACAAGAGACCCAGTACTTC; CDR3aa: CASSLQPGLVPQETQYF
v_gene: TRBV7-9; abundance: -; d_gene: TRBD2; j_gene: TRBJ2-7; CDR3nt: TGTGCCAGCAGAGGCGGGGGAGTGTGGGAGCAGTACTTC; CDR3aa: CASRGGGVWEQYF
v_gene: TRBV5-1; abundance: -; d_gene: TRBD2; j_gene: TRBJ2-7; CDR3nt: TGCGCCAGCAGGGCCGGGACTAGCGCCTACGAGCAGTACTTC; CDR3aa: CASRAGTSAYEQYF
v_gene: TRBV27; abundance: once; d_gene: -; j_gene: TRBJ2-5; CDR3nt: TGTGCCAGCATCATTACCCCGACAGGACAAGAGACCCAGTACTTC; CDR3aa: CASIITPTGQETQYF
v_gene: TRBV6-5; abundance: -; d_gene: -; j_gene: TRBJ1-5; CDR3nt: TGTGCCAGCAGTTACTTGGGGACCCAACAGCCCCAGCATTTT; CDR3aa: CASSYLGTQQPQHF
v_gene: TRBV7-2; abundance: -; d_gene: TRBD1; j_gene: TRBJ2-2; CDR3nt: TGTGCCAGCAGCTTAGCCAGGGGGCTGTCCGGGGAGCTGTTTTTT; CDR3aa: CASSLARGLSGELFF
v_gene: TRBV5-1; abundance: once; d_gene: -; j_gene: TRBJ2-4; CDR3nt: TGCGCCAGCAGCTTGGAGGTCCTGGAAGCCAAAAACATTCAGTACTTC; CDR3aa: CASSLEVLEAKNIQYF
v_gene: TRBV27; abundance: -; d_gene: -; j_gene: TRBJ1-2; CDR3nt: TGTGCCAGCACCCTTTTCCCCAATCAGGACTACTATGGCTACACCTTC; CDR3aa: CASTLFPNQDYYGYTF
v_gene: TRBV15; abundance: -; d_gene: -; j_gene: TRBJ2-7; CDR3nt: TGTGCCACCAGCAGAGGAACGGGATTCGACGAGCAGTACTTC; CDR3aa: CATSRGTGFDEQYF
v_gene: TRBV7-2; abundance: -; d_gene: TRBD2; j_gene: TRBJ2-3; CDR3nt: TGTGCCAGCAGCCGGAGCGGGGGGCGGACAGATACGCAGTATTTT; CDR3aa: CASSRSGGRTDTQYF
v_gene: TRBV18; abundance: -; d_gene: -; j_gene: TRBJ1-5; CDR3nt: TGTGCCAGCTCACCAGGATTAGCTGGCAATCAGCCCCAGCATTTT; CDR3aa: CASSPGLAGNQPQHF
v_gene: TRBV5-8; abundance: -; d_gene: TRBD1; j_gene: TRBJ2-7; CDR3nt: TGTGCCAGCAGCGGGGACAGGAGATGGGAGCAGTACTTC; CDR3aa: CASSGDRRWEQYF
v_gene: TRBV27; abundance: -; d_gene: TRBD1; j_gene: TRBJ1-1; CDR3nt: TGTGCCAGCACCCCGGGACAGGGATTAGTTATGAACACTGAAGCTTTCTTT; CDR3aa: CASTPGQGLVMNTEAFF
v_gene: TRBV7-3; abundance: -; d_gene: -; j_gene: TRBJ1-6; CDR3nt: TGTGCCAGCAGCTCAAACCGGGACTACCCTTATTCACCCCTCCACTTT; CDR3aa: CASSSNRDYPYSPLHF
v_gene: TRBV5-6; abundance: -; d_gene: TRBD1; j_gene: TRBJ1-6; CDR3nt: TGTGCCAGCAGCAACCGGGACAGGGGAATGGCACCCCTCCACTTT; CDR3aa: CASSNRDRGMAPLHF
v_gene: TRBV9; abundance: -; d_gene: -; j_gene: TRBJ2-7; CDR3nt: TGTGCCAGCAGCGTATCTAGCGAGAGAGGCGCCGAGCAGTACTTC; CDR3aa: CASSVSSERGAEQYF
v_gene: TRBV5-4; abundance: -; d_gene: -; j_gene: TRBJ2-6; CDR3nt: TGTGCCAGCAGCTTGAAGACAGGATTTAGCTCTGGGGCCAACGTCCTGACTTTC; CDR3aa: CASSLKTGFSSGANVLTF
v_gene: TRBV27; abundance: -; d_gene: TRBD2; j_gene: TRBJ2-2; CDR3nt: TGTGCCAGCAGAGGACTAGCCAGACCCGGGGAGCTGTTTTTT; CDR3aa: CASRGLARPGELFF
v_gene: TRBV27; abundance: -; d_gene: -; j_gene: TRBJ2-2; CDR3nt: TGTGCCAGCAGTCTCTGGCAGGGGGAGCTGTTTTTT; CDR3aa: CASSLWQGELFF
v_gene: TRBV11-2; abundance: -; d_gene: -; j_gene: TRBJ2-2; CDR3nt: TGTGCCAGCAGCTTAATCCGGGTCTCGTCGGGCGGGGAGCTGTTTTTT; CDR3aa: CASSLIRVSSGGELFF
v_gene: TRBV5-1; abundance: -; d_gene: TRBD2; j_gene: TRBJ2-2; CDR3nt: TGCGCCAGCAGCCTACCTAGCGGGGGGGTCCCCGGGGAGCTGTTTTTT; CDR3aa: CASSLPSGGVPGELFF
v_gene: TRBV11-3; abundance: -; d_gene: -; j_gene: TRBJ2-7; CDR3nt: TGTGCCAGCAGCTTAGGACGGAACTACGAGCAGTACTTC; CDR3aa: CASSLGRNYEQYF
v_gene: TRBV18; abundance: -; d_gene: TRBD2; j_gene: TRBJ2-1; CDR3nt: TGTGCCAGCTCACCACGGGGTCTAGCGGCCGAACATGAGCAGTTCTTC; CDR3aa: CASSPRGLAAEHEQFF
v_gene: TRBV29-1; abundance: -; d_gene: -; j_gene: TRBJ1-1; CDR3nt: TGCAGCGTTGTTTGGGGAAACACTGAAGCTTTCTTT; CDR3aa: CSVVWGNTEAFF
v_gene: TRBV4-3; abundance: -; d_gene: -; j_gene: TRBJ1-2; CDR3nt: TGCGCCAGCAGCCTAGAATCCACGACTAACTATGGCTACACCTTC; CDR3aa: CASSLESTTNYGYTF
v_gene: TRBV11-2; abundance: -; d_gene: -; j_gene: TRBJ1-5; CDR3nt: TGTGCCAGCAGCTTGGACCCCGAGAGGCCCCAGCATTTT; CDR3aa: CASSLDPERPQHF
v_gene: TRBV2; abundance: -; d_gene: -; j_gene: TRBJ2-5; CDR3nt: TGTGCCAGCAAAGGGGGGTGGAAAGAGACCCAGTACTTC; CDR3aa: CASKGGWKETQYF
v_gene: TRBV6-1; abundance: -; d_gene: TRBD1; j_gene: TRBJ1-4; CDR3nt: TGTGCCAGCATGGACAGGGGGCGCGGTGAAAAACTGTTTTTT; CDR3aa: CASMDRGRGEKLFF
v_gene: TRBV5-8; abundance: -; d_gene: -; j_gene: TRBJ2-5; CDR3nt: TGTGCCAGCAGCTTTTCAGGGATAGAGACCCAGTACTTC; CDR3aa: CASSFSGIETQYF
v_gene: TRBV6-6; abundance: few; d_gene: TRBD1; j_gene: TRBJ2-7; CDR3nt: TGTGCCAGCAGCCGGGACAGGGGGGCGAGAGAGCAGTACTTC; CDR3aa: CASSRDRGAREQYF